This T cell receptor (beta chain) was observed in a study of shared clonotypes between healthy human individuals. The study drew all its donors from Caucasian adults living in Nashville, Tennessee. The unsorted samples took 90 million to 95 million PBMCs to get genomic DNA. This clone was recorded a few times. Just one base apart from a much larger clone, this may be a read error. Additional DNA sequences in this sample encode the identical CDR3. Germline loops: CDR1 MNHEY, CDR2 SVGAGI. The trim removed 4 bases at V and 5 bases at J, leaving 11 bases unmatched. The CDR3 has 16 amino acids. The genomic DNA of each subset was split evenly across several immunoSEQ plates. In the original analysis: ImmunoSEQ gave junction-only sequences without quality scores, so filtering differed. Profiling relied on immunoSEQ multiplex PCR, and the TCRdb table lists in-frame clones only, not all of them. V and J calls and clone size follow that table, whereas D and trimming were derived from the DNA. The table has 100,000 or so clones, 40% to 55% seen once; the top ten hold roughly 16%.

The sequencing sample was made of PBMCs. The genes are TRBV6-5 and TRBJ2-5, with TRBD1 matching 9 bases. The TCR comes from a woman in her thirties or forties in good health. Some clones in this sample may be carry-over from other donors' samples. The CDR3 loop is CASSFTPGTGRETQYF. The CDR3 coding sequence is TGTGCCAGCAGTTTCACTCCGGGGACAGGGCGGGAGACCCAGTACTTC.